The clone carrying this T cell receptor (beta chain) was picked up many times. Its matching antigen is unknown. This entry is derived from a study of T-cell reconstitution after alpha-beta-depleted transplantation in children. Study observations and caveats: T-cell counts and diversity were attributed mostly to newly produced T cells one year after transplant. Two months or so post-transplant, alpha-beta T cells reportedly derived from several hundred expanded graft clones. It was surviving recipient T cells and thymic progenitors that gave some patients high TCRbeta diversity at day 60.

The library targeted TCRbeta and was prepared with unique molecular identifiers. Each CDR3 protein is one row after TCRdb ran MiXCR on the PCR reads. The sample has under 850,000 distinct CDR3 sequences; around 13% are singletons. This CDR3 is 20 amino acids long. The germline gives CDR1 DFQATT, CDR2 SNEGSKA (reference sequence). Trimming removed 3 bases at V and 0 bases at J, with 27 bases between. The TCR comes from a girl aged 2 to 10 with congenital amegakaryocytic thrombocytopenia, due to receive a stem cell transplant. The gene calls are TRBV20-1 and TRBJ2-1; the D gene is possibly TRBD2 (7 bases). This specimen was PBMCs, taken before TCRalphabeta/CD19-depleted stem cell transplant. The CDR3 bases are TGCAGTGCTAGGGGGGCCGATAGGCTAGCGGTCTTGAGCTCCTACAATGAGCAGTTCTTC. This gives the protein CSARGADRLAVLSSYNEQFF.